These 32 T cell receptor beta chains originate from one sample sequenced in a study of cytomegalovirus exposure and HLA in healthy donors. The primer mix had 60 Vbeta and 13 Jbeta primers. Sequencing was performed with immunoSEQ multiplex PCR; in TCRdb, only in-frame clones are kept and a portion is missing. The sample holds around 54,000 clones, about three quarters seen once. Sequencing was done on a sample of PBMCs. Receptors originate from a man under 40 in good health and CMV-seropositive.

The gene calls are TRBV7-9 and TRBJ2-7; TRBD2 is a possible D gene (6 bases). Looked up from germline, CDR1 is SEHNR and CDR2 is FQNEAQ (reference sequence). Trimming left V 11 bases short and J 0 bases short, with 14 bases between. The CDR3 sequence is 13 residues long. This chain's CDR3 is CAFQGDSSYEQYF. The CDR3 region has the DNA TGTGCCTTCCAAGGGGACTCCTCCTACGAGCAGTACTTC.

This clone appeared once. The chain recombines TRBV9 with TRBJ1-3, with a tentative D call TRBD1 (5 bases). Germline values: CDR1 SGDLS, CDR2 YYNGEE. Between the trimmed V and J ends, which lost 3 bases and 4 bases, there was a span of 8 bases. The CDR3 runs 13 residues. This chain's CDR3 is CASSERGGNTIYF. CDR3 bases: TGTGCCAGCAGCGAGCGGGGCGGAAACACCATATATTTT.

V is TRBV19 and J is TRBJ2-6, with a possible D match to TRBD2 (5 bases). The germline gives CDR1 LNHDA, CDR2 SQIVND (reference sequence). V was trimmed by 9 bases and J by 1 base, leaving 16 bases between them. The CDR3 has 16 residues. The CDR3 sequence is CASQEVRRSGANVLTF. The CDR3, as DNA: TGTGCCAGCCAAGAGGTACGGAGGTCTGGGGCCAACGTCCTGACTTTC.

The rearrangement joins TRBV21-1 to TRBJ1-4; the table's D call, TRBD1, was not checked against the DNA. TRBV21-1 constitutes a pseudogene. The CDR3 is made up of 14 amino acids. The CDR3 loop reads CASSSSRQDEKLFF. The CDR3 coding sequence is TGTGCCAGCAGCAGCTCGCGTCAGGATGAAAAACTGTTTTTT.

The rearrangement joins TRBV5-1 to TRBJ2-1; TRBD2 agrees at 9 bases. The CDR3 is made up of 18 amino acids. Germline lookup yields CDR1 SGHRS and CDR2 YFSETQ. V was clipped by 0 bases and J by 4 bases; unmatched bases: 11. CDR3 DNA: TGCGCCAGCAGCTTGGCAGCCTCCTCAGCGGGGGGTTACAATGAGCAGTTCTTC. Translating gives CASSLAASSAGGYNEQFF.

This clone qualifies as medium-sized. The chain recombines TRBV7-9 with TRBJ2-1, with 8 positions matching TRBD2. J gave up 2 bases and V 1 base, and 4 bases lay outside the gene matches. This CDR3 is built from 16 residues. The germline V gene has CDR1 SEHNR and CDR2 FQNEAQ (reference sequence). The CDR3 region has the DNA TGTGCCAGCAGCTTAGTGACGGGGGGGACCTACAATGAGCAGTTCTTC. Encoded protein: CASSLVTGGTYNEQFF.

The CDR3 spells CASSPEQGHGNTIYF. The CDR3 DNA sequence: TGTGCCAGCTCACCAGAACAGGGGCATGGAAACACCATATATTTT. The J gene is TRBJ1-3, the V gene TRBV18, with 7 bases fitting TRBD1. After removal of 2 bases from V and 3 bases from J, the junction contained 4 bases not matched to a gene. Germline CDR1 and CDR2: KGHSH and LQKENI. This CDR3 contains 15 residues.

V and J are TRBV27 and TRBJ2-4; 8 nucleotides agree with TRBD1. The CDR3 sequence is 15 residues long. Germline values: CDR1 MNHEY, CDR2 SMNVEV (reference sequence). J was trimmed by 6 bases and V by 1 base; bases with no gene match: 5. CDR3 sequence: CASSLFGTGVNIQYF. For the CDR3, the DNA is TGTGCCAGCAGTTTATTTGGGACAGGTGTAAACATTCAGTACTTC.

The chain combines TRBV19 with TRBJ2-1; perhaps TRBD2 as D (5 bases). The CDR3 runs 16 residues. Trimming removed 1 base at V and 0 bases at J, with 10 bases between. CDR1 and CDR2 from the germline V gene are LNHDA and SQIVND (reference sequence). The CDR3 loop is CASSIGASFSYNEQFF. In nucleotides, the CDR3 is TGTGCCAGTAGTATAGGGGCTAGCTTCTCCTACAATGAGCAGTTCTTC.

This rearrangement joins TRBV2 to TRBJ2-3, with no clear D. Trimming removed 8 bases at V and 1 base at J, with 10 bases between. CDR1 and CDR2 from the germline V gene are SNHLY and FYNNEI. This CDR3 has 13 amino acids. Here the CDR3 reads CASLQVRTDTQYF. In DNA form, the CDR3 reads TGTGCCAGCCTCCAGGTTCGCACAGATACGCAGTATTTT.

This sequence joins TRBV2 and TRBJ2-2; D might be TRBD2 (5 bases). V shed 5 bases and J shed 1 base, with 8 bases lying between them. CDR3 size: 14 residues. From germline, CDR1 is SNHLY and CDR2 FYNNEI. CDR3 amino acids: CASSSRGNTGELFF. The CDR3 bases are TGTGCCAGCAGTAGCCGGGGGAACACCGGGGAGCTGTTTTTT.

The chain combines TRBV25-1 with TRBJ2-7, with D uncertain. Germline loops: CDR1 MGHDK, CDR2 SYGVNS. Trimming removed 6 bases from V and 0 bases from J, with 6 bases in between. The CDR3 totals 12 residues. The CDR3 DNA reads TGTGCCAGCAGGAGGTCCTCCTACGAGCAGTACTTC. Protein product: CASRRSSYEQYF.

The CDR3 reads CASSFRTGPGEQYF. The CDR3 region has the DNA TGTGCCAGCAGTTTCCGGACAGGCCCGGGCGAGCAGTACTTC. The chain combines TRBV6-5 with TRBJ2-7; 7 bases are shared with TRBD1. The trim removed 4 bases at V and 6 bases at J, leaving 9 bases unmatched. The CDR3 is 14 amino acids. Germline CDR1 and CDR2: MNHEY and SVGAGI.

The chain combines TRBV5-1 with TRBJ2-1; 14 bases map to TRBD2. The CDR3 runs to 17 residues. V trimming: 0 bases; J trimming: 5 bases; junction bases outside the gene matches: 4. Per the germline V gene, CDR1 is SGHRS and CDR2 is YFSETQ. This CDR3 is CASSLVPGLAGDNEQFF. Here the CDR3 DNA reads TGCGCCAGCAGCTTGGTGCCGGGACTAGCGGGGGACAATGAGCAGTTCTTC.

The chain recombines TRBV5-6 with TRBJ2-5; the D gene is possibly TRBD2 (6 bases). The germline V gene has CDR1 SGHDT and CDR2 YYEEEE. CDR3 length equals 13 residues. The V end lost 3 bases, the J end lost 5 bases, and 11 bases lay between the germline ends. For the CDR3, the DNA is TGTGCCAGCAGCTCGGGGGTGGCGGAGACCCAGTACTTC. It yields the protein CASSSGVAETQYF.

As concerns this clone: Sequence at one end of the junction differs from germline and may be a read error. The chain employs TRBV6-5 and TRBJ1-5, with D possibly being TRBD1 (6 bases). Germline V gene lookup returns CDR1 MNHEY and CDR2 SVGAGI. CDR3 length: 13 amino acids. DNA of the CDR3: TGTGCCAGCAGTTACAGGGAAGGACAGCCCCAGAATTTT. Translating gives CASSYREGQPQNF.

This clone was observed a handful of times. The rearrangement links TRBV5-1 to TRBJ2-7; maybe TRBD2 (5 bases). This CDR3 comprises 11 residues. V was trimmed by 4 bases and J by 3 bases, leaving 5 bases between them. The V gene's germline CDR1 is SGHRS and CDR2 YFSETQ. CDR3 sequence reads: CASSAGYEQYF. CDR3 in DNA: TGCGCCAGCAGCGCGGGCTACGAGCAGTACTTC. Supplemented by reference TRBV5-1 and TRBJ2-7, the full variable domain reads KAGVTQTPRYLIKTRGQQVTLSCSPISGHRSVSWYQQTPGQGLQFLFEYFSETQRNKGNFPGRFSGRQFSNSRSEMNVSTLELGDSALYLCASSAGYEQYFGPGTRLTVT.

The chain is built from TRBV2 and TRBJ1-5, with D hard to call. The V end lost 4 bases, the J end lost 3 bases, and 13 bases lay between the germline ends. The CDR3 extends over 15 amino acids. In germline, CDR1 is SNHLY, CDR2 FYNNEI. Written as DNA, the CDR3 is TGTGCCAGCAGTGGAGGCCCAAAGGCCAATCAGCCCCAGCATTTT. Amino acid sequence: CASSGGPKANQPQHF.

CDR3 sequence reads: CASSGGRFSTEAFF. The CDR3 DNA sequence: TGTGCCAGCAGTGGAGGGAGATTCAGTACTGAAGCTTTCTTT. V is TRBV6-5 and J is TRBJ1-1; D not resolved. CDR1 is MNHEY, CDR2 SVGAGI, per germline. This CDR3 is 14 amino acids long. Trimming removed 5 bases from V and 5 bases from J, with 15 bases in between.

The chain joins TRBV7-7 to TRBJ2-2, with D unresolved. Germline CDR1 is SSHAT and CDR2 is FNYEAQ (reference sequence). Trimming took 5 bases from V and 0 from J, leaving 7 bases between them. The CDR3 consists of 14 residues. The CDR3 sequence: CASSPSTNTGELFF. The DNA for the CDR3 is TGTGCCAGCAGCCCGAGCACGAACACCGGGGAGCTGTTTTTT.

The chain recombines TRBV7-6 with TRBJ1-3; the D is unclear. The V end lost 1 base, the J end lost 0 bases, and 7 bases lay between the germline ends. The CDR3 runs to 15 residues. Germline V CDR1 and CDR2: SGHVS, FNYEAQ. This CDR3 reads CASSLDLSSGNTIYF. CDR3 DNA sequence: TGTGCCAGCAGCTTAGATCTAAGCTCTGGAAACACCATATATTTT.

Details on this clone: The junction departs from the called germline gene at one end, perhaps through a read error. J is TRBJ2-1 and V is TRBV7-9; TRBD1 might be the D (5 bases). Germline V lookup: CDR1 SEHNR, CDR2 FQNEAQ (reference sequence). The CDR3 length is 12 residues. The CDR3: CTSSLDPSGPFF. In DNA, the CDR3 is TGTACCAGCAGCCTCGACCCCTCAGGGCCGTTCTTC. The entire variable domain, with the rest obtained from reference TRBV7-9 and TRBJ2-1, is as follows: DTGVSQNPRHKITKRGQNVTFRCDPISEHNRLYWYRQTLGQGPEFLTYFQNEAQLEKSRLLSDRFSAERPKGSFSTLEIQRTEQGDSAMYLCTSSLDPSGPFFGPGTRLTVL.

The chain links TRBV28 to TRBJ2-1; D gene unclear. The V end lost 9 bases, the J end lost 0 bases, and 12 bases lay between the germline ends. The length of the CDR3 is 14 residues. Germline lookup yields CDR1 MDHEN and CDR2 SYDVKM. The CDR3 loop reads CASGFGGSYNEQFF. CDR3 sequence (DNA): TGTGCCAGTGGCTTCGGCGGCTCCTACAATGAGCAGTTCTTC.

The J gene is TRBJ1-1, the V gene TRBV7-8; the D gene is possibly TRBD1 (5 bases). The CDR3 totals 16 residues. Germline-derived CDR1 and CDR2 are SGHVS and FQNEAQ. Trimming removed 5 bases from V and 2 bases from J, with 18 bases in between. The CDR3 loop reads CASSPRTRVVNTEAFF. In DNA, the CDR3 is TGTGCCAGCAGCCCCCGGACACGGGTTGTAAACACTGAAGCTTTCTTT.

The chain joins TRBV9 to TRBJ2-1, with 10 nucleotides matching TRBD2. The junction had 5 bases not matched to a gene; V was cut back by 0 bases and J by 2 bases. Germline CDR1 is SGDLS and CDR2 is YYNGEE. This CDR3 is built from 17 residues. The CDR3 DNA reads as TGTGCCAGCAGCGTAGGGAGCGGGGGGGGCCCCTACAATGAGCAGTTCTTC. The encoded protein is CASSVGSGGGPYNEQFF.

This CDR3 reads CASSLDRTGEGYTF. The CDR3 nucleotides read TGTGCCAGCAGCTTAGACCGGACAGGGGAGGGCTACACCTTC. The chain has TRBV7-6 and TRBJ1-2; 9 bases line up with TRBD1. The CDR3 runs to 14 residues. The germline V gene encodes CDR1 SGHVS and CDR2 FNYEAQ. With V trimmed by 1 base and J by 8 bases, 5 bases remained unmatched.

The V and J genes are TRBV5-1 and TRBJ1-6; 8 bases are shared with TRBD1. Germline loops: CDR1 SGHRS, CDR2 YFSETQ. Trimming at V came to 0 bases and at J to 7 bases, leaving 6 bases not matched to a gene. CDR3 length equals 16 residues. CDR3 sequence (DNA): TGCGCCAGCAGCTTGGGGCAGAGACAGGGGAATTCACCCCTCCACTTT. Protein product: CASSLGQRQGNSPLHF. The whole variable domain, remainder taken from reference TRBV5-1 and TRBJ1-6, is KAGVTQTPRYLIKTRGQQVTLSCSPISGHRSVSWYQQTPGQGLQFLFEYFSETQRNKGNFPGRFSGRQFSNSRSEMNVSTLELGDSALYLCASSLGQRQGNSPLHFGNGTRLTVT.

This clone was observed once. V and J are TRBV7-6 and TRBJ2-2, with 7 bases matching TRBD2. Germline loops: CDR1 SGHVS, CDR2 FNYEAQ. Germline trimming cut 5 bases from V and 5 bases from J; bases unmatched to any gene: 14. The CDR3 loop spans 17 amino acids. This CDR3 reads CASSPQPSSGATGELFF. Written as DNA, the CDR3 is TGTGCCAGCAGCCCACAACCCTCTAGCGGTGCTACCGGGGAGCTGTTTTTT.

The chain carries TRBV6-1 and TRBJ2-5; TRBD1 is a possible D gene (6 bases). CDR1 and CDR2 (germline): MNHNS, SASEGT. The V gene lost 4 bases and the J gene lost 7 bases, with 16 bases spanning the gap. The CDR3 has 14 residues. Here the CDR3 reads CASSGGPGLGTQYF. CDR3 DNA: TGTGCCAGCAGTGGGGGGCCCGGGTTAGGGACCCAGTACTTC.

The chain carries TRBV5-8 and TRBJ1-2; D is unresolved. The CDR3 is 15 amino acids. Germline CDR1 reads SGHTS; CDR2 reads YDEGEE. Trimming left V 0 bases short and J 2 bases short, with 11 bases between. Here the CDR3 reads CASSLGQFLNYGYTF. Here the CDR3 DNA reads TGTGCCAGCAGCTTGGGGCAGTTCCTGAACTATGGCTACACCTTC. The whole variable domain, remainder taken from reference TRBV5-8 and TRBJ1-2, is EAGVTQSPTHLIKTRGQQATLRCSPISGHTSVYWYQQALGLGLQFLLWYDEGEERNRGNFPPRFSGRQFPNYSSELNVNALELEDSALYLCASSLGQFLNYGYTFGSGTRLTVV.

This rearrangement joins TRBV7-9 to TRBJ1-4, with D perhaps matching TRBD1 (5 bases). CDR1 is SEHNR, CDR2 FQNEAQ, per germline (reference sequence). This CDR3 is 17 amino acids long. Trimming removed 5 bases at V and 0 bases at J, with 16 bases between. The CDR3 is CASSLEVVTATNEKLFF. For the CDR3, the DNA is TGTGCCAGCAGCCTAGAAGTTGTGACAGCAACTAATGAAAAACTGTTTTTT.

V and J are TRBV10-2 and TRBJ2-2, with 11 nucleotides matching TRBD2. CDR3 length: 15 amino acids. Germline-derived CDR1 and CDR2 are WSHSY and SAAADI. With 2 bases clipped from V and 14 bases from J, the junction kept 10 bases outside the gene matches. The CDR3 reads CASSEIVAGGRSLFF. As DNA, the CDR3 is TGCGCCAGCAGTGAGATAGTAGCGGGGGGGCGAAGTCTGTTTTTT.